These 3 T cell receptor beta chains share one sample of origin, sequenced in a study of low-dose radiotherapy and immunotherapy resistance in tumors. First-strand cDNA used TRAV- and TRBV-specific primers, covering alpha and beta chains. The PCR that amplified TCRs ran for roughly 20 cycles, relying on a constant-region primer and a V-primer adapter. TCRdb fed the reads into MiXCR, producing one record per CDR3 protein. The sample yields roughly 76,000 distinct CDR3 sequences, about 19% seen once. Time point defined: before trial treatment. The sequences come from PBMCs, collected before treatment. Receptors originate from a male donor with prostate cancer.

Worth noting for this clonotype: A much larger clonotype is one base distant, so this may be a read error. The chain links TRBV29-1 to TRBJ2-1; 9 nucleotides agree with TRBD1. Trimming at V came to 3 bases and at J to 10 bases, leaving 4 bases not matched to a gene. There are 12 residues in the CDR3. Looked up from germline, CDR1 is SQVTM and CDR2 is ANQGSEA. CDR3 DNA sequence: TGCAGCGTTGAGGGACAGGGATACGAGCAGTTCTTC. Translating gives CSVEGQGYEQFF.

The chain couples TRBV5-1 to TRBJ2-3, with D perhaps given as TRBD1 or TRBD2 (5 bases each). This CDR3 is 15 amino acids long. Germline V gene lookup returns CDR1 SGHRS and CDR2 YFSETQ. Trimming took 0 bases from V and 0 from J, leaving 8 bases between them. For the CDR3, the DNA is TGCGCCAGCAGCTTGGAGGGGACCAGCACAGATACGCAGTATTTT. The encoded protein is CASSLEGTSTDTQYF.

In this sample, this clonotype turned up many times. The V call is TRBV20-1, the J call TRBJ2-3; a possible D gene is TRBD1 (5 bases). CDR3 length: 12 residues. Germline V gene data show CDR1 as DFQATT and CDR2 as SNEGSKA (reference sequence). The germline V and J ends were trimmed by 5 bases and 2 bases, with 8 bases remaining between them. The CDR3 DNA is TGCAGTGCTCACAGGTTCACAGATACGCAGTATTTT. This encodes CSAHRFTDTQYF.